This record looks at one T cell receptor beta chain sequence and its context. The CDR3 is made up of 14 amino acids. With 4 bases clipped from V and 7 bases from J, the junction kept 6 bases outside the gene matches. Germline V gives CDR1 MDHEN, CDR2 SYDVKM. Selected positively for CCR7 and CD45RO-negative, naive CD8 cells excluded terminally differentiated effector memory CD45RA+ cells. The data were produced by immunoSEQ multiplex PCR, yet TCRdb's version contains in-frame clones alone and is incomplete. Here the sample spans approximately 840,000 clones, about 97% being singletons. The data originate from a study of shared clonotypes between healthy human individuals. Overall study: Sampling drew on donors who were a couple of women and three men aged 18 to 49. Each donor's CD4 naive and CD4 memory cells filled three plates apiece, CD8 naive two, and CD8 memory one.

The rearrangement joins TRBV28 to TRBJ2-1; 8 nucleotides line up with TRBD1. Sequencing was done on a sample of naive CD8+ T cells sorted from blood. The clonotype originates from a man between 25 and 39 years old in good health. The CDR3, as DNA: TGTGCCAGCAGTTACCGGACAGGGACTAATGAGCAGTTCTTC. The encoded protein is CASSYRTGTNEQFF.